This T cell receptor (beta chain) was identified in a study of cytomegalovirus exposure and HLA in healthy donors. CDR1 is SGHRS, CDR2 YFSETQ, per germline. This CDR3 region has 16 residues. Trimming took 7 bases from V and 2 from J; bases not matched to a gene: 13. The study ran its PCR with 60 Vbeta and 13 Jbeta primers. Libraries were prepared by immunoSEQ multiplex PCR; TCRdb keeps only in-frame clonotypes and omits some of them. The table shows some 190,000 clones, with roughly 80% occurring only once. This TCR was sampled from a man aged 40-55 years in good health and CMV-seropositive. This chain connects TRBV5-1 to TRBJ2-5, with 8 bases lining up with TRBD2. Source material: PBMCs. The CDR3: CASALAGAGGQETQYF. The CDR3 nucleotides read TGCGCCAGCGCCCTGGCGGGGGCGGGGGGACAAGAGACCCAGTACTTC. Filled out from reference TRBV5-1 and TRBJ2-5, the complete variable domain reads KAGVTQTPRYLIKTRGQQVTLSCSPISGHRSVSWYQQTPGQGLQFLFEYFSETQRNKGNFPGRFSGRQFSNSRSEMNVSTLELGDSALYLCASALAGAGGQETQYFGPGTRLLVL.